A single sample gave rise to the 24 T cell receptor beta chains below, sequenced in a study of Tregs in tolerant kidney transplant recipients. Antigen specificity for these receptors is unknown. Produced via immunoSEQ multiplex PCR; TCRdb's table is partial and in-frame only. In the table there are 15,000 to 20,000 clones, approximately 60% of which are singletons. Sequencing used Tregs from blood cultured with allogeneic cells. The receptors originated from a human donor in good health.

The chain is built from TRBV7-6 and TRBJ2-7; 9 bases are a match to TRBD1. The ends lost 2 bases at V and 5 bases at J; junction bases unmatched: 10. The CDR3 is 16 amino acids. Per the germline V gene, CDR1 is SGHVS and CDR2 is FNYEAQ. The CDR3 here is CASSLRDRAFEDEQYF. The CDR3 bases are TGTGCCAGCAGCTTACGGGACAGGGCCTTCGAGGACGAGCAGTACTTC.

This chain uses TRBV11-3 with TRBJ2-7, with TRBD2 matching over 8 bases. V dropped 5 bases and J dropped 7; count of bases not matched to a gene: 10. The CDR3 is 14 amino acids. CDR1 SGHNT and CDR2 YENEEA come from the germline V gene. The CDR3 DNA reads TGTGCCAGCAGCGCCCGGCGGGGGGCGGGGGAGCAGTACTTC. Protein sequence: CASSARRGAGEQYF.

This clone has only a few counts. This sequence joins TRBV5-1 and TRBJ2-5; D is uncertain. The germline V gene has CDR1 SGHRS and CDR2 YFSETQ. The germline V and J ends were trimmed by 4 bases and 2 bases, with 12 bases remaining between them. The CDR3 totals 14 residues. This chain's CDR3 is CASSRGGEQETQYF. CDR3 DNA sequence: TGCGCCAGCAGCCGCGGTGGGGAACAAGAGACCCAGTACTTC.

This clone was counted a single time. The chain carries TRBV23-1 and TRBJ2-7, with 14 nucleotides matching TRBD2. TRBV23-1 is an ORF, with its function uncertain. The CDR3 runs to 15 residues. V lost 4 bases, J lost 6 bases, and 5 bases stayed unmatched. The CDR3 nucleotides are TGCGCCAGCAGTCTGAGGACTAGCGGGAGGATCGAGCAGTACTTC. Protein: CASSLRTSGRIEQYF.

The chain employs TRBV11-3 and TRBJ2-7; D uncertain. This CDR3 is 12 amino acids long. Trimming shortened V by 5 bases and J by 4 bases, and 9 bases separated the two germline ends. CDR1 SGHNT and CDR2 YENEEA come from the germline V gene. CDR3 protein: CASSLFGYEQYF. The DNA of the CDR3 is TGTGCCAGCAGCCTTTTTGGGTACGAGCAGTACTTC.

The chain couples TRBV7-2 to TRBJ2-1; D gene unclear. Germline V lookup: CDR1 SGHTA, CDR2 FQGNSA. CDR3 length: 13 amino acids. The germline V and J ends were trimmed by 3 bases and 6 bases, with 9 bases remaining between them. CDR3 DNA sequence: TGTGCCAGCAGCTTCACTGAGCCCAATGAGCAGTTCTTC. This codes for CASSFTEPNEQFF.

The chain links TRBV5-5 to TRBJ2-3, with TRBD1 as a possible D gene (8 bases). Germline CDR1 reads SGHKS; CDR2 reads YYEKEE (reference sequence). The V and J ends lost 0 bases and 6 bases respectively, with 14 bases between them. CDR3 length: 15 amino acids. The CDR3 is CASSLADREGDTQYF. The CDR3 DNA is TGTGCCAGCAGCTTGGCGGACAGGGAGGGTGATACGCAGTATTTT.

This rearrangement joins TRBV6-5 to TRBJ1-5; a weak D match, TRBD1 (6 bases). Germline V lookup: CDR1 MNHEY, CDR2 SVGAGI. V was cut by 5 bases and J by 7 bases, with 15 bases left in between. CDR3 length: 14 residues. This chain's CDR3 is CASSESGRGQPQHF. For the CDR3, the DNA is TGTGCCAGCAGTGAATCGGGCAGGGGACAGCCCCAGCATTTT.

V gene TRBV30 combines with J gene TRBJ1-3; the D is unclear. CDR1 and CDR2 from the germline V gene are GTSNPN and SVGIG (reference sequence). Trimming took 5 bases from V and 0 from J, leaving 5 bases between them. CDR3 length: 12 residues. CDR3 nucleotides: TGTGCCTGGGACATCTCTGGAAACACCATATATTTT. Protein sequence: CAWDISGNTIYF.

The CDR3 here is CASFRYEQYF. The CDR3 DNA reads as TGTGCCAGCTTCCGCTACGAGCAGTACTTC. This rearrangement joins TRBV6-5 to TRBJ2-7, with unresolved D. The length of the CDR3 is 10 residues. V was shortened by 8 bases and J by 3 bases, with 5 bases between the two germline ends. Germline loops: CDR1 MNHEY, CDR2 SVGAGI.

Concerning this clone: The same CDR3 arises from other DNA sequences in this sample as well. The chain combines TRBV11-3 with TRBJ2-2, with D possibly TRBD1 on 5 matching bases. Trimming cost V 8 bases and J 5 bases, with 12 bases left between them. Germline assignment: CDR1 SGHNT and CDR2 YENEEA. This CDR3 spans 13 amino acids. The CDR3 bases are TGTGCCAGCGCCAGGGCTCGAACCGGGGAGCTGTTTTTT. Residues: CASARARTGELFF.

The chain couples TRBV6-5 to TRBJ1-2; unclear D gene. The CDR3 length is 14 residues. Germline V gene sequence: CDR1 MNHEY, CDR2 SVGAGI. The V end was cut by 0 bases, the J end by 8 bases, with 13 bases between. The CDR3 DNA follows: TGTGCCAGCAGTTACTCGGGCGCAGCGCTGGGCTACACCTTC. Protein sequence: CASSYSGAALGYTF.

This clone was picked up a small number of times. The chain is built from TRBV18 and TRBJ2-1, with TRBD1 matching over 11 bases. J lost 3 bases, V lost 3 bases, and 1 base had no gene match. In germline, CDR1 is KGHSH, CDR2 LQKENI. The CDR3 is 15 amino acids. The CDR3 loop is CASSPGTGGYNEQFF. Here the CDR3 DNA reads TGTGCCAGCTCACCTGGGACAGGGGGCTACAATGAGCAGTTCTTC.

This clone is medium-sized in the sample. This sequence joins TRBV6-1 and TRBJ2-3; D may correspond to TRBD1 or TRBD2 (6 bases each). The V end lost 2 bases, the J end lost 0 bases, and 12 bases lay between the germline ends. CDR3 length: 16 residues. Germline V gene lookup returns CDR1 MNHNS and CDR2 SASEGT. CDR3 sequence (DNA): TGTGCCAGCAGTGAAATAGGGGGGTCTAGCACAGATACGCAGTATTTT. Translation: CASSEIGGSSTDTQYF.

This chain connects TRBV6-5 to TRBJ2-3; 11 nucleotides agree with TRBD2. V was clipped by 6 bases and J by 9 bases; unmatched bases: 11. Germline V gene sequence: CDR1 MNHEY, CDR2 SVGAGI. The CDR3 is 15 residues long. CDR3 protein: CASRPSGGPGGTQYF. The DNA for the CDR3 is TGTGCCAGCAGACCTAGCGGGGGGCCCGGGGGAACGCAGTATTTT.

V usage is TRBV10-3 and J usage is TRBJ2-3; 8 nucleotides line up with TRBD1. V shed 8 bases and J 4 bases; nucleotides not matched to a gene: 8. This CDR3 spans 14 amino acids. The germline V gene encodes CDR1 ENHRY and CDR2 SYGVKD. Here the CDR3 reads CAIQGAVDADTQYF. CDR3 DNA sequence: TGTGCCATCCAGGGGGCTGTAGACGCAGATACGCAGTATTTT.

On this clone: This probably arose from a read error, given a far larger clone one base away. The V call is TRBV7-2, the J call TRBJ2-2; no reliable D call. Germline V CDR1 and CDR2: SGHTA, FQGNSA. V lost 4 bases, J lost 1 base, and 1 base lay in between. The CDR3 is made up of 12 amino acids. The CDR3 spells CASSWNTGELFF. The DNA for the CDR3 is TGTGCCAGCAGCTGGAACACCGGGGAGCTGTTTTTT.

Points on this clone: This may be a read error: a much more frequent sequence differs by one nucleotide. J is TRBJ1-2 and V is TRBV27; D is unclear. Deletions cut 5 bases from V and 4 bases from J, with 17 bases between. CDR3 length: 15 amino acids. Per the germline V gene, CDR1 is MNHEY and CDR2 is SMNVEV (reference sequence). In DNA form, the CDR3 reads TGTGCCAGCAGTCCACAATTGAGGGAGGGCTATGGCTACACCTTC. Translating it yields CASSPQLREGYGYTF.

J is TRBJ2-7 and V is TRBV5-1, with 7 bases aligning to TRBD1. The J segment lost 2 bases and the V segment lost 2 bases, leaving 7 bases of the junction unmatched. CDR1 SGHRS and CDR2 YFSETQ come from the germline V gene. The CDR3 has 15 residues. CDR3 sequence reads: CASSFTGAQPYEQYF. The CDR3 nucleotides are TGCGCCAGCAGCTTTACAGGGGCCCAACCCTACGAGCAGTACTTC.

The sample holds a few counts of this clone. The genes are TRBV18 and TRBJ2-5, with TRBD2 identical over 8 bases. The trim removed 8 bases at V and 5 bases at J, leaving 19 bases unmatched. Germline-derived CDR1 and CDR2 are KGHSH and LQKENI. The CDR3 is made up of 17 amino acids. This CDR3 is CASTARFSGGGGETQYF. The CDR3 bases are TGTGCCAGCACCGCCAGATTCAGCGGGGGCGGAGGGGAGACCCAGTACTTC.

CDR3 coding DNA: TGTGCCAGTAGCCCTCCGGGACTCCGTAATGAAAAACTGTTTTTT. Residues: CASSPPGLRNEKLFF. This chain connects TRBV19 to TRBJ1-4, with a possible D match to TRBD1 (5 bases). Germline V lookup: CDR1 LNHDA, CDR2 SQIVND (reference sequence). The CDR3 consists of 15 residues. V gave up 6 bases and J gave up 4 bases, with 15 bases separating them.

The CDR3 DNA is TGCGCCAGCAGCCAAAACTATTGGGAGACCCAGTACTTC. Translated: CASSQNYWETQYF. The chain uses TRBV4-1 and TRBJ2-5; D is uncertain. The CDR3 is 13 amino acids. Trimming shortened V by 2 bases and J by 5 bases, and 9 bases separated the two germline ends. Germline values: CDR1 MGHRA, CDR2 YSYEKL.

This clone is judged medium-sized. The J gene is TRBJ1-1, the V gene TRBV7-3; no reliable D call. V shed 6 bases and J shed 3 bases, with 17 bases lying between them. There are 15 residues in the CDR3. Per germline, CDR1 SGHTA and CDR2 FQGTGA. The CDR3 sequence is CASRETARRDTEAFF. CDR3 coding DNA: TGTGCCAGCAGGGAGACGGCTCGAAGGGACACTGAAGCTTTCTTT.

The gene calls are TRBV30 and TRBJ1-4; D is uncertain. The V gene's germline CDR1 is GTSNPN and CDR2 SVGIG (reference sequence). With 2 bases removed from V and 0 bases from J, the gap between germline ends came to 7 bases. CDR3 length equals 14 residues. The CDR3 DNA follows: TGTGCCTGGAGTCAACACGCAACTAATGAAAAACTGTTTTTT. Translated, it gives CAWSQHATNEKLFF.